The text below deals with one T cell receptor beta chain. The sample contains more than one DNA sequence encoding this CDR3. These data are taken from a study of cytomegalovirus exposure and HLA in healthy donors. The CDR3 covers 14 residues. Trimming removed 1 base at V and 1 base at J, with 8 bases between. CDR1 is LNHDA, CDR2 SQIVND, per germline (reference sequence). The PCR employed 60 Vbeta primers together with 13 Jbeta primers. TCRdb's copy holds only in-frame clones and misses some; the assay was immunoSEQ multiplex PCR. Of some 110,000 clones in the sample, around three quarters were seen once.

This sequence was found in a woman between 35 and 50 years old in good health and CMV-seropositive. The chain carries TRBV19 and TRBJ2-7; D possibly corresponds to TRBD1 (6 bases). The specimen was PBMCs. The CDR3 coding sequence is TGTGCCAGTAGTATAGGAGGGGGATCCTACGAGCAGTACTTC. It encodes CASSIGGGSYEQYF.